This passage covers 8 T cell receptor beta chains from one sample sequenced in a study of CD8+CD57+ T cells in acquired aplastic anemia. All patients picked for sequencing had shown, by flow cytometry, an expansion of CD8+CD57+ cells. Investigators profiled TCR beta VDJ and CDR3 from genomic DNA template. TCRdb ran MiXCR on the reads and lists one entry per CDR3 protein. The sample has 100,000 to 150,000 distinct CDR3 sequences; less than 50% are singletons. Sequenced input: sorted CD4+, CD8+, or CD8+CD57+ T cells (not recorded which) from PBMCs. The receptors come from a human donor with aplastic anemia.

This clonotype was recorded a few times. The CDR3 nucleotides read TGTGCCAGCAGCAAGGACACCTTAGGCTACACCTTC. Residues: CASSKDTLGYTF. V gene TRBV2 combines with J gene TRBJ1-2, with D perhaps matching TRBD1 (5 bases). Germline CDR1 reads SNHLY; CDR2 reads FYNNEI. The V gene lost 6 bases and the J gene lost 8 bases, with 13 bases spanning the gap. CDR3 length: 12 residues.

The chain uses TRBV15 and TRBJ2-6; TRBD1 matches at 7 bases. The CDR3 spans 16 residues. J was trimmed by 1 base and V by 3 bases; bases with no gene match: 3. Germline V CDR1 and CDR2: LNHNV, YYDKDF (reference sequence). The CDR3 nucleotides read TGTGCCACCAGCAGGGACAGGCAGTCTGGGGCCAACGTCCTGACTTTC. Its translation: CATSRDRQSGANVLTF. Full variable domain (rest looked up from reference TRBV15 and TRBJ2-6): DAMVIQNPRYQVTQFGKPVTLSCSQTLNHNVMYWYQQKSSQAPKLLFHYYDKDFNNEADTPDNFQSRRPNTSFCFLDIRSPGLGDTAMYLCATSRDRQSGANVLTFGAGSRLTVL.

The chain employs TRBV19 and TRBJ2-7, with D unclear. V dropped 10 bases and J dropped 2 bases, with 12 bases sitting between them. The CDR3 has 12 residues. Germline values: CDR1 LNHDA, CDR2 SQIVND (reference sequence). CDR3 residues: CATTDSAYEQYF. The CDR3 DNA follows: TGTGCCACTACAGATTCGGCCTACGAGCAGTACTTC.

This clonotype was seen repeatedly, ten times or more. The chain is built from TRBV6-1 and TRBJ2-3; unclear D gene. This CDR3 comprises 13 residues. Trimming shortened V by 3 bases and J by 1 base, and 5 bases separated the two germline ends. In germline, CDR1 is MNHNS, CDR2 SASEGT. The DNA for the CDR3 is TGTGCCAGCAGTGAGGCAGGCACAGATACGCAGTATTTT. Its protein product is CASSEAGTDTQYF.

This clonotype occurred many times. V and J are TRBV2 and TRBJ2-7; TRBD1 or TRBD2 may be the D gene (5 bases each). Per the germline V gene, CDR1 is SNHLY and CDR2 is FYNNEI. V dropped 8 bases and J dropped 3 bases, with 14 bases sitting between them. This CDR3 is 13 amino acids long. In DNA form, the CDR3 reads TGTGCCAGCGGCCGAGGGGCCCTCTACGAGCAGTACTTC. It encodes CASGRGALYEQYF. Variable domain in full (rest from reference TRBV2 and TRBJ2-7): EPEVTQTPSHQVTQMGQEVILRCVPISNHLYFYWYRQILGQKVEFLVSFYNNEISEKSEIFDDQFSVERPDGSNFTLKIRSTKLEDSAMYFCASGRGALYEQYFGPGTRLTVT.

This chain links TRBV2 with TRBJ2-3; D tentatively fits TRBD1 or TRBD2 (5 bases each). This CDR3 spans 15 amino acids. Per germline, CDR1 SNHLY and CDR2 FYNNEI. Trimming removed 5 bases at V and 2 bases at J, with 14 bases between. The CDR3 region is CASSRTGRDTDTQYF. The CDR3 nucleotides read TGTGCCAGCAGTCGAACGGGACGAGACACAGATACGCAGTATTTT.

This clonotype appeared many times. The rearrangement uses TRBV5-6 and TRBJ1-3; D gene uncertain. CDR3 size: 17 residues. CDR1 is SGHDT and CDR2 is YYEEEE in the germline V gene. V lost 4 bases, J lost 0 bases, and 17 bases lay in between. The CDR3 spells CASSPRYQDLSGNTIYF. Written as DNA, the CDR3 is TGTGCCAGCAGCCCCCGGTATCAGGACCTCTCTGGAAACACCATATATTTT.

The chain is built from TRBV24-1 and TRBJ1-1; perhaps TRBD1 as D (5 bases). Germline lookup yields CDR1 KGHDR and CDR2 SFDVKD. V lost 5 bases, J lost 5 bases, and 17 bases lay in between. The CDR3 is 15 residues long. The CDR3 DNA follows: TGTGCCACCAGTGGCCTAGGGGTGGGGGAGACTGAAGCTTTCTTT. Its translation is CATSGLGVGETEAFF.